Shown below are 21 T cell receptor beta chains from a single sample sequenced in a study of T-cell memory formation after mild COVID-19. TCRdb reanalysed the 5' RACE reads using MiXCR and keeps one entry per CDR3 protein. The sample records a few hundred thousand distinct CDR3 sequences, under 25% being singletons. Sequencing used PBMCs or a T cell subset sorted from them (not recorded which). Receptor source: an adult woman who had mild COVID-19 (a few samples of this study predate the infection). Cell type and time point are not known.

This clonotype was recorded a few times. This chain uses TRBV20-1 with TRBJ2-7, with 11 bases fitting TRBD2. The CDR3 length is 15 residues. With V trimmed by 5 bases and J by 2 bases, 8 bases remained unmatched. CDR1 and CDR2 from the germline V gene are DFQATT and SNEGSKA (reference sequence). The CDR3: CSAWKTSGITYEQYF. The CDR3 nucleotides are TGCAGTGCTTGGAAGACTAGCGGGATTACCTACGAGCAGTACTTC.

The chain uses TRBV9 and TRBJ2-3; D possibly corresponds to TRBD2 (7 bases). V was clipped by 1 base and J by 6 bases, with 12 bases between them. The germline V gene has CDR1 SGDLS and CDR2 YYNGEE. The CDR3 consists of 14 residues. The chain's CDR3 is CASSVRGGQDTQYF. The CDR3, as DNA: TGTGCCAGCAGCGTAAGGGGGGGCCAGGATACGCAGTATTTT.

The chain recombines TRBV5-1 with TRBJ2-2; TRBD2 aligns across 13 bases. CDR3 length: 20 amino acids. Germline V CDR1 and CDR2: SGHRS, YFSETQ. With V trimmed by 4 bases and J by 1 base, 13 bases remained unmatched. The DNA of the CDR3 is TGCGCCAGCAGCCGGATGGAGCCGAGACTAGCGGGAGGGAACACCGGGGAGCTGTTTTTT. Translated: CASSRMEPRLAGGNTGELFF.

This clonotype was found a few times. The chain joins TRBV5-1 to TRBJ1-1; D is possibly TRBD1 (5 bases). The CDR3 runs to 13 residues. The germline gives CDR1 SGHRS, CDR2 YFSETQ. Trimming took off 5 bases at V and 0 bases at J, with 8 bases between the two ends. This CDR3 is CASRTVMNTEAFF. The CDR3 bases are TGCGCCAGCAGGACAGTCATGAACACTGAAGCTTTCTTT.

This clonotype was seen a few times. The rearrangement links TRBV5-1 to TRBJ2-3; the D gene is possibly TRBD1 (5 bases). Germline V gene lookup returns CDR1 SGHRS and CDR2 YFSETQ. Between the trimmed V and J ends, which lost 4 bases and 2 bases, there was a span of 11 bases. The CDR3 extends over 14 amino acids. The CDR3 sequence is CASSADSTTDTQYF. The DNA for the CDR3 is TGCGCCAGCAGCGCAGACAGTACCACAGATACGCAGTATTTT.

The CDR3, as DNA: TGTGCCAGCAGCTTGACAACACAGCAGGCCACTGAAGCTTTCTTT. Translating gives CASSLTTQQATEAFF. The chain is built from TRBV5-4 and TRBJ1-1; D not certain. This CDR3 contains 15 residues. Trimming removed 1 base from V and 4 bases from J, with 14 bases in between. The germline CDR1 and CDR2 sequences are SGHNT and YYREEE (reference sequence).

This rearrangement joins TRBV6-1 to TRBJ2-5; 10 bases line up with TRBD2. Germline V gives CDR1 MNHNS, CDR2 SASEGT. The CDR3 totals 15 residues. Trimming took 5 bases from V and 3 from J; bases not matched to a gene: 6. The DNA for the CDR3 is TGTGCCAGCAGTTCACTAGCGGGGACAAAAGAGACCCAGTACTTC. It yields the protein CASSSLAGTKETQYF.

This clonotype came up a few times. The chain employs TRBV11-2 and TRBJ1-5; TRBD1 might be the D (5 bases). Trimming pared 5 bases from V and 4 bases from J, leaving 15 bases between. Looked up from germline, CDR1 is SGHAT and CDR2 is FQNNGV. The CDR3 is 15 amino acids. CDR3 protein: CASSRSGPGNQPQHF. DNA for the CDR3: TGTGCCAGCAGCCGCTCGGGGCCCGGGAATCAGCCCCAGCATTTT. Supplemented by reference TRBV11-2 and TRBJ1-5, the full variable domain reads EAGVAQSPRYKIIEKRQSVAFWCNPISGHATLYWYQQILGQGPKLLIQFQNNGVVDDSQLPKDRFSAERLKGVDSTLKIQPAKLEDSAVYLCASSRSGPGNQPQHFGDGTRLSIL.

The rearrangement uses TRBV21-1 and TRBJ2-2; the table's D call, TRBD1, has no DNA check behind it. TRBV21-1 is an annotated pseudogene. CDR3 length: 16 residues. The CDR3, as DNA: TGTGCCAGCAGCCCCGGAGAGGGGGCTTATGTCGGGGAGCTGTTTTTT. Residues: CASSPGEGAYVGELFF.

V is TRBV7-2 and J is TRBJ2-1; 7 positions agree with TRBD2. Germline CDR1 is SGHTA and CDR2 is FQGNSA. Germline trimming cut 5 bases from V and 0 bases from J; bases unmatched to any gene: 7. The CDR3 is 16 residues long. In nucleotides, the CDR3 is TGTGCCAGCAGCGGGAAGGGCGGGAGCTCCTACAATGAGCAGTTCTTC. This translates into CASSGKGGSSYNEQFF.

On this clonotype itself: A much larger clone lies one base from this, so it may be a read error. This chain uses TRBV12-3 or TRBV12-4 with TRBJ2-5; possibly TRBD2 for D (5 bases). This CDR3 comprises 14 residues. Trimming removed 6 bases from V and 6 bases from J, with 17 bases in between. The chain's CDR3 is CASRPGYGRKTQYF. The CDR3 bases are TGTGCCAGCAGACCGGGGTATGGTCGCAAGACCCAGTACTTC.

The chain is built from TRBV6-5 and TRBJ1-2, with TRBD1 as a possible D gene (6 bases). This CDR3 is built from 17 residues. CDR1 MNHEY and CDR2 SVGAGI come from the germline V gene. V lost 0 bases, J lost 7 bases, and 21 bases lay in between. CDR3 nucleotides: TGTGCCAGCAGTTACTCGAAGGTATCCAGGGGCATCGGTGGCTACACCTTC. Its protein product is CASSYSKVSRGIGGYTF.

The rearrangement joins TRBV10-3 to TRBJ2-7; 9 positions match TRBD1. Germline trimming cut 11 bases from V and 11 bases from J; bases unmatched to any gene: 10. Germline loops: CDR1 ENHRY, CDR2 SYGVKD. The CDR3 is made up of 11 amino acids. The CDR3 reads CAARTGEREYF. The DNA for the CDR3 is TGTGCCGCGAGGACAGGGGAGCGGGAGTACTTC.

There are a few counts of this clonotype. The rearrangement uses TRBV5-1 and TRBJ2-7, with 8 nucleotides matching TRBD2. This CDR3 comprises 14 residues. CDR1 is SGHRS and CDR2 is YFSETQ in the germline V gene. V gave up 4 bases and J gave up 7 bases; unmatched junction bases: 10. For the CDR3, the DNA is TGCGCCAGCAGCAGCAGCGGGAGATCAGGGGAGCAGTACTTC. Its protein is CASSSSGRSGEQYF.

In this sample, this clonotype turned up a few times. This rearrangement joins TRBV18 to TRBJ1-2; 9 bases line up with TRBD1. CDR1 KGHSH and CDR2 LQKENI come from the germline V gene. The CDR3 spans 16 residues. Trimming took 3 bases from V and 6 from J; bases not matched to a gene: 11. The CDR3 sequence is CASSPRPQGANDGYTF. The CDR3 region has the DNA TGTGCCAGCTCACCGCGACCACAGGGGGCCAATGATGGCTACACCTTC.

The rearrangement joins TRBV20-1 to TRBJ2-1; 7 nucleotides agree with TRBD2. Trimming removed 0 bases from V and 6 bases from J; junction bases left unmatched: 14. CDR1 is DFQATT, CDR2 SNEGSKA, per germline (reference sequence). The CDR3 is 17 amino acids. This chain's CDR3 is CSARDGRGSSWGNEQFF. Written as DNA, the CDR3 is TGCAGTGCTAGAGATGGGAGGGGCTCGAGCTGGGGCAATGAGCAGTTCTTC.

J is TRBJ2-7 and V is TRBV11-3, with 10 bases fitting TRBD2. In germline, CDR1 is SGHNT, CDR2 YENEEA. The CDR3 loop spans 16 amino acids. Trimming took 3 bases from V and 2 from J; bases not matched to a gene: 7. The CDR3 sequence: CASSFRSGRAPYEQYF. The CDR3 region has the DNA TGTGCCAGCAGCTTTAGGAGCGGGAGGGCCCCCTACGAGCAGTACTTC.

CDR3 sequence: CASSYARTGDSPLHF. The CDR3 DNA reads TGTGCCAGCAGTTACGCCCGGACAGGGGATTCACCCCTCCACTTT. V usage is TRBV6-5 and J usage is TRBJ1-6, with 9 bases fitting TRBD1. The V gene's germline CDR1 is MNHEY and CDR2 SVGAGI. CDR3 length: 15 residues. V gave up 2 bases and J gave up 8 bases; unmatched junction bases: 4.

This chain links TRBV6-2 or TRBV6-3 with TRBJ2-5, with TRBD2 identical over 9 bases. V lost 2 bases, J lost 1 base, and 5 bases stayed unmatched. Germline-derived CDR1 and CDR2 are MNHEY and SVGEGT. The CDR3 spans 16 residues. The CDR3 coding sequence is TGTGCCAGCAGTTACGCCTGGACTAGCGCCCAAGAGACCCAGTACTTC. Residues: CASSYAWTSAQETQYF.

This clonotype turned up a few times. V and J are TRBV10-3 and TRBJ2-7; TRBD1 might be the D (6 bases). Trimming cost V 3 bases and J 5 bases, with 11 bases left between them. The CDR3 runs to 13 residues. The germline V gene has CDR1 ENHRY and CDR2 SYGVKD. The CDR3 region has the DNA TGTGCCATCAGTGACGGACAGACCCACGAGCAGTACTTC. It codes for CAISDGQTHEQYF.

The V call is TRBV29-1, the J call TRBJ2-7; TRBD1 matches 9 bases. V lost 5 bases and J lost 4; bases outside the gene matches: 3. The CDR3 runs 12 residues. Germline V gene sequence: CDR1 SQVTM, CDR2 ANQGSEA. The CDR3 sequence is CSVRDRDYEQYF. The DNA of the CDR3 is TGCAGCGTTCGGGACAGGGATTACGAGCAGTACTTC.